This T cell receptor (beta chain) stems from a study of blood T cell repertoires in COVID-19. Study-level background: There were acute and convalescent COVID-19 samples, and they came from the United States, Italy and Spain. Sources were T cells, B-cell-depleted T cells, or PBMCs; the material itself was cDNA or gDNA.

Authors' data handling: Estimates of nucleated cell counts were drawn from the amplification of reference gene primers. Sequencing used immunoSEQ multiplex PCR; TCRdb keeps in-frame clones, though not all of them. From that table come the V and J calls and clone size; the DNA was used to work out D and trimming. The sample holds tens of thousands of clones; about nine tenths are singletons and the top ten take 25% to 30%. The clonotype was recovered from a man aged 50-59 years with active or convalescent COVID-19. The sequencing sample was made of peripheral blood.

Here the CDR3 reads CASSTPPFSSPLHF. The CDR3 DNA follows: TGTGCCAGCAGCACCCCCCCTTTTAGTTCACCCCTCCACTTT. V gene TRBV28 combines with J gene TRBJ1-6, with D unclear. The CDR3 totals 14 residues. V gave up 6 bases and J gave up 9 bases, with 15 bases separating them. CDR1 is MDHEN and CDR2 is SYDVKM in the germline V gene. Full variable domain (outside the CDR3, taken from reference TRBV28 and TRBJ1-6): DVKVTQSSRYLVKRTGEKVFLECVQDMDHENMFWYRQDPGLGLRLIYFSYDVKMKEKGDIPEGYSVSREKKERFSLILESASTNQTSMYLCASSTPPFSSPLHFGNGTRLTVT.